The next 15 T cell receptor beta chains were all read from a single sample in a study of T-cell reconstitution after alpha-beta-depleted transplantation in children. Unique molecular identifiers tagged the TCRbeta library. MiXCR was run by TCRdb on the PCR reads, yielding one entry per CDR3 protein. The table shows about a million distinct CDR3 sequences, with 25% to 35% occurring only once. The sequencing used PBMCs, mostly from graft donor cells, collected 360 days after TCRalphabeta/CD19-depleted stem cell transplant. The receptors come from a boy younger than two who had a stem cell transplant for SCID, so the T cells may come from the graft donor.

This clonotype has only a few counts. The V and J genes are TRBV5-1 and TRBJ1-2; no clear D gene. The germline V gene has CDR1 SGHRS and CDR2 YFSETQ. The CDR3 spans 11 residues. V lost 10 bases and J 3 bases, leaving 10 bases between the germline ends. DNA for the CDR3: TGCGCCTACGGGGTGGACTATGGCTACACCTTC. This translates into CAYGVDYGYTF.

The chain uses TRBV20-1 and TRBJ2-7, with 7 nucleotides matching TRBD1. The CDR3 consists of 12 residues. The V gene's germline CDR1 is DFQATT and CDR2 SNEGSKA (reference sequence). V dropped 2 bases and J dropped 5; count of bases not matched to a gene: 3. Written as DNA, the CDR3 is TGCAGTGCTAGACAGGGGGAAGACGAGCAGTACTTC. It yields the protein CSARQGEDEQYF.

The chain is built from TRBV7-3 and TRBJ2-3; D might be TRBD2 (6 bases). The CDR3 loop spans 15 amino acids. V dropped 6 bases and J dropped 2 bases, with 15 bases sitting between them. Germline V gene data show CDR1 as SGHTA and CDR2 as FQGTGA. The CDR3 region has the DNA TGTGCCAGCAGGAAGTCGGGACTCCACACAGATACGCAGTATTTT. Residues: CASRKSGLHTDTQYF.

This chain joins TRBV7-9 and TRBJ1-1; a weak D match, TRBD1 (6 bases). CDR3 length: 14 residues. V lost 6 bases, J lost 5 bases, and 16 bases lay in between. Germline-derived CDR1 and CDR2 are SEHNR and FQNEAQ (reference sequence). The chain's CDR3 is CASRKQGIETEAFF. The CDR3 DNA follows: TGTGCCAGCAGGAAACAGGGTATAGAAACTGAAGCTTTCTTT.

In this sample, this clonotype turned up a few times. This chain connects TRBV12-3 or TRBV12-4 to TRBJ2-7; D not resolved. The CDR3 runs to 13 residues. The V and J ends lost 0 bases and 2 bases respectively, with 5 bases between them. The chain's CDR3 is CASSLAATYEQYF. The CDR3 nucleotides are TGTGCCAGCAGTTTAGCGGCAACCTACGAGCAGTACTTC.

The chain joins TRBV5-1 to TRBJ2-2; weak D call: TRBD1 (7 bases). Deletions cut 1 base from V and 2 bases from J, with 15 bases between. Per germline, CDR1 SGHRS and CDR2 YFSETQ. The CDR3 is 17 residues long. DNA for the CDR3: TGCGCCAGCAGCTTGCAGGGGGGCCCTACCAACACCGGGGAGCTGTTTTTT. Its protein product is CASSLQGGPTNTGELFF. The complete variable domain, with remaining parts taken from reference TRBV5-1 and TRBJ2-2, reads KAGVTQTPRYLIKTRGQQVTLSCSPISGHRSVSWYQQTPGQGLQFLFEYFSETQRNKGNFPGRFSGRQFSNSRSEMNVSTLELGDSALYLCASSLQGGPTNTGELFFGEGSRLTVL.

The V gene is TRBV7-9, the J gene TRBJ2-5, with a possible D match to TRBD2 (5 bases). V was clipped by 3 bases and J by 7 bases, with 9 bases between them. The CDR3 runs 12 residues. Looked up from germline, CDR1 is SEHNR and CDR2 is FQNEAQ (reference sequence). The CDR3 DNA reads TGTGCCAGCAGCTTTAAGGAGGTGACCCAGTACTTC. This encodes CASSFKEVTQYF.

The J gene is TRBJ2-7, the V gene TRBV5-6; 12 bases fit TRBD2. CDR3 length equals 16 residues. After removal of 2 bases from V and 4 bases from J, the junction contained 7 bases not matched to a gene. From germline, CDR1 is SGHDT and CDR2 YYEEEE. The DNA for the CDR3 is TGTGCCAGCAGCTTCGGAACTAGCGGGGGGTCTTACGAGCAGTACTTC. Translating it yields CASSFGTSGGSYEQYF. Full variable domain (missing parts from reference TRBV5-6 and TRBJ2-7): DAGVTQSPTHLIKTRGQQVTLRCSPKSGHDTVSWYQQALGQGPQFIFQYYEEEERQRGNFPDRFSGHQFPNYSSELNVNALLLGDSALYLCASSFGTSGGSYEQYFGPGTRLTVT.

This chain connects TRBV6-1 to TRBJ2-7; D may be TRBD2 (7 bases). V was cut by 2 bases and J by 1 base, with 12 bases left in between. The CDR3 is 15 residues long. The germline V gene has CDR1 MNHNS and CDR2 SASEGT. CDR3 residues: CASSENGGLSYEQYF. The DNA of the CDR3 is TGTGCCAGCAGTGAAAACGGGGGGCTTTCCTACGAGCAGTACTTC.

The CDR3 DNA reads as TGTGCCAGCAGTTTCCTTGGACCTTACAATGAGCAGTTCTTC. This codes for CASSFLGPYNEQFF. The V call is TRBV12-3 or TRBV12-4, the J call TRBJ2-1, with D uncertain. V was cut by 3 bases and J by 4 bases, with 10 bases left in between. The CDR3 covers 14 residues.

The genes are TRBV24-1 and TRBJ2-4, with 13 bases that match TRBD2. CDR1 and CDR2 (germline): KGHDR, SFDVKD. This CDR3 region has 16 residues. After removal of 9 bases from V and 10 bases from J, the junction contained 14 bases not matched to a gene. This CDR3 is CATVEGTSGVVGIQYF. The DNA of the CDR3 is TGTGCCACCGTGGAGGGGACTAGCGGGGTAGTAGGGATTCAGTACTTC.

This clonotype was seen a handful of times. The rearrangement joins TRBV4-2 to TRBJ2-1; 8 bases map to TRBD1. From germline, CDR1 is LGHNA and CDR2 YNFKEQ. CDR3 length equals 19 residues. The J segment lost 1 base and the V segment lost 3 bases, leaving 14 bases of the junction unmatched. CDR3 DNA: TGTGCCAGCAGCCAGGGATTCAGAACAGGGGGTGTATCCTACAATGAGCAGTTCTTC. Encoded protein: CASSQGFRTGGVSYNEQFF.

This sequence joins TRBV5-1 and TRBJ1-4, with D possibly being TRBD1 (5 bases). The germline CDR1 and CDR2 sequences are SGHRS and YFSETQ. The CDR3 runs to 15 residues. V gave up 4 bases and J gave up 8 bases, with 18 bases separating them. CDR3 in DNA: TGCGCCAGCAGCCGGGCGGGGGTTCGCCGGGAAAAACTGTTTTTT. It codes for CASSRAGVRREKLFF.

The chain uses TRBV12-3 or TRBV12-4 and TRBJ2-7, with 9 bases lining up with TRBD1. The CDR3 totals 15 residues. V trimming: 5 bases; J trimming: 8 bases; junction bases outside the gene matches: 13. As DNA, the CDR3 is TGTGCCAGCAGTCTACCCGGGACAGGGCCGTCCAAGCAGTACTTC. This translates into CASSLPGTGPSKQYF.

The V gene is TRBV5-1, the J gene TRBJ1-6; D is perhaps TRBD1 (5 bases). V was clipped by 2 bases and J by 8 bases, with 11 bases between them. This CDR3 is built from 14 residues. Germline V CDR1 and CDR2: SGHRS, YFSETQ. CDR3 in DNA: TGCGCCAGCAGCTTTCGGCCGGGGGATTCACCCCTCCACTTT. This translates into CASSFRPGDSPLHF.